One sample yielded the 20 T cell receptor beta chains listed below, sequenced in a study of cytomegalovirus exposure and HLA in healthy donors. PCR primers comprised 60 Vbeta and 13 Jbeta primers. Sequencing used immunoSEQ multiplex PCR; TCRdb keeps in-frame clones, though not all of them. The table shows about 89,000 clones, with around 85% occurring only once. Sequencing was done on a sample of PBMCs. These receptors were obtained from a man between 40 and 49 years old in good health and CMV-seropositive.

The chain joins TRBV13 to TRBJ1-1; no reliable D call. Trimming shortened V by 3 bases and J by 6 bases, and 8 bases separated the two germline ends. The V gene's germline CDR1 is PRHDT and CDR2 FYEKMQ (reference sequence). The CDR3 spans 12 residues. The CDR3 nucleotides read TGTGCCAGCAGCTTTTCGAGGTCTGAAGCTTTCTTT. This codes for CASSFSRSEAFF.

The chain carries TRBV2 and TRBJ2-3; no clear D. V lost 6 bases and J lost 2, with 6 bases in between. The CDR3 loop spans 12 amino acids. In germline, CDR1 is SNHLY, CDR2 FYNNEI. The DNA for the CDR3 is TGTGCCAGCAGGGAGTACACAGATACGCAGTATTTT. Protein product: CASREYTDTQYF. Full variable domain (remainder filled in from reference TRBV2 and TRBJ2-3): EPEVTQTPSHQVTQMGQEVILRCVPISNHLYFYWYRQILGQKVEFLVSFYNNEISEKSEIFDDQFSVERPDGSNFTLKIRSTKLEDSAMYFCASREYTDTQYFGPGTRLTVL.

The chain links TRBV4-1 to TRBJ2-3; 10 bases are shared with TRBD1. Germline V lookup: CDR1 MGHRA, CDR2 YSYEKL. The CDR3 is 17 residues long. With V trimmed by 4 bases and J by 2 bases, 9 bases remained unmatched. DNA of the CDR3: TGCGCCAGCAGCCTTACCGGGACAGGGGCGCTCACAGATACGCAGTATTTT. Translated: CASSLTGTGALTDTQYF.

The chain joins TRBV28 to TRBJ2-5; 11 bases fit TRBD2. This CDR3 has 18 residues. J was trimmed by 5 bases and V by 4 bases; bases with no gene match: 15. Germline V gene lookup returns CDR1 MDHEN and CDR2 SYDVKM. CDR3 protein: CASSSLSGRAVKGETQYF. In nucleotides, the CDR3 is TGTGCCAGCAGTTCGCTTAGCGGGAGGGCCGTGAAGGGTGAGACCCAGTACTTC.

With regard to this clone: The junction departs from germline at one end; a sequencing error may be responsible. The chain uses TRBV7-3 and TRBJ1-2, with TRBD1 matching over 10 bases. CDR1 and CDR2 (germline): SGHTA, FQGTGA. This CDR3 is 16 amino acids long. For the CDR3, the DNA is TGTGCCGGCAGCTCCTCATCGACAGGGGGCCGGGGTAGCTACACCTTC. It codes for CAGSSSSTGGRGSYTF.

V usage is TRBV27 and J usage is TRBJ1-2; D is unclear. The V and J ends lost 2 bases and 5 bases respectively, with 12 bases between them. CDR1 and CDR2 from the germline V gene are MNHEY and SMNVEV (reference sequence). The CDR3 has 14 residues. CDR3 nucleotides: TGTGCCAGCAGTTTAACTTTCGGCGGGTATGGCTACACCTTC. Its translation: CASSLTFGGYGYTF.

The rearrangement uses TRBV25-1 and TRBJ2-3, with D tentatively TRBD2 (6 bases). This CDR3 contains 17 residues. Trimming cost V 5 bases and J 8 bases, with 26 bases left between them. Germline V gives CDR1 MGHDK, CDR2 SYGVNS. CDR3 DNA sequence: TGTGCCAGCAGTACCGACTGGACGGGAGTTGGCGCCATTACGCAGTATTTT. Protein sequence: CASSTDWTGVGAITQYF.

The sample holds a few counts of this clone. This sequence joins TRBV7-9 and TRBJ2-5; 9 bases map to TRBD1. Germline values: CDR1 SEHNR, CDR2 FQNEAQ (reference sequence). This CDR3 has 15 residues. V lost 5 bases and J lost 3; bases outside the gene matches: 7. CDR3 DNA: TGTGCCAGCAGCGGAACAGGGGGCGATGAAGAGACCCAGTACTTC. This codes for CASSGTGGDEETQYF.

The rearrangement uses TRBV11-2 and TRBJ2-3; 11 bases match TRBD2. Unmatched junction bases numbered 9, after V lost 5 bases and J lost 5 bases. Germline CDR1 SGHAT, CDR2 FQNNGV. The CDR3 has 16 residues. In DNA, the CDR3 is TGTGCCAGCAGCGTCTTAGCGGGGGGGCTCGGAGATACGCAGTATTTT. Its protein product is CASSVLAGGLGDTQYF.

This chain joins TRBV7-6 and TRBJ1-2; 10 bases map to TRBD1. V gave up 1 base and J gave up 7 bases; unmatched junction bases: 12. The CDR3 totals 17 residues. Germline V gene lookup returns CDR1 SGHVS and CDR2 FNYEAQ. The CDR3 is CASSLGGTRDRGGGYTF. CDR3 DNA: TGTGCCAGCAGCTTAGGGGGTACCCGGGACAGGGGTGGTGGCTACACCTTC.

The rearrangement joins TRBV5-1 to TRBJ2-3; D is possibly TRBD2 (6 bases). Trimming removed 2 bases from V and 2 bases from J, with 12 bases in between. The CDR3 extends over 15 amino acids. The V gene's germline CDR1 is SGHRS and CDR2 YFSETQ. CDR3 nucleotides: TGCGCCAGCAGCTTAGAACTAGCAAACACAGATACGCAGTATTTT. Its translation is CASSLELANTDTQYF.

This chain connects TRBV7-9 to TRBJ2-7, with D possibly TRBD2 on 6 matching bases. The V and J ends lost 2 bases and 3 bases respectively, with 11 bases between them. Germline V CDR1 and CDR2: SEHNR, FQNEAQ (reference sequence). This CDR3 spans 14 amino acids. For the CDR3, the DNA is TGTGCCAGCAGCTTATCTCCTAGCGTCTACGAGCAGTACTTC. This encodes CASSLSPSVYEQYF. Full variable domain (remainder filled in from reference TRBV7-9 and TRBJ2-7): DTGVSQNPRHKITKRGQNVTFRCDPISEHNRLYWYRQTLGQGPEFLTYFQNEAQLEKSRLLSDRFSAERPKGSFSTLEIQRTEQGDSAMYLCASSLSPSVYEQYFGPGTRLTVT.

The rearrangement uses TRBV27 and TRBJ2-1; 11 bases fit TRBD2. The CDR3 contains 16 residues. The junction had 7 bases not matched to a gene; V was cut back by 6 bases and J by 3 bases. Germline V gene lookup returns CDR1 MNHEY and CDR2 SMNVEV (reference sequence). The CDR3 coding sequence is TGTGCCAGCAGCCCAAGACTAGCGGGAAACTACAATGAGCAGTTCTTC. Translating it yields CASSPRLAGNYNEQFF.

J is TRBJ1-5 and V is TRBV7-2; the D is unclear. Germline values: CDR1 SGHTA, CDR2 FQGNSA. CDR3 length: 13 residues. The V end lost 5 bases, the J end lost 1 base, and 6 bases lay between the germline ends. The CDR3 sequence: CASSVQSNQPQHF. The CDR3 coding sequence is TGTGCCAGCAGCGTCCAGAGCAATCAGCCCCAGCATTTT.

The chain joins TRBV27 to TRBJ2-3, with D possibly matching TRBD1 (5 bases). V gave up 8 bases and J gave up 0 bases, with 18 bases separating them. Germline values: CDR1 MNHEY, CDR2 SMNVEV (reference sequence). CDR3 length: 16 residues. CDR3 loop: CASGTRVGPSTDTQYF. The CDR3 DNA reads TGTGCCAGCGGTACCCGCGTGGGGCCTAGCACAGATACGCAGTATTTT.

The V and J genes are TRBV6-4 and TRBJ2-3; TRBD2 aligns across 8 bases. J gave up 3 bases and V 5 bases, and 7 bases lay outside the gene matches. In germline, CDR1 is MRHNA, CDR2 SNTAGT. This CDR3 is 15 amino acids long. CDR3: CASSRRGGWTDTQYF. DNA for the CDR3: TGTGCCAGCAGTCGTCGGGGGGGCTGGACAGATACGCAGTATTTT.

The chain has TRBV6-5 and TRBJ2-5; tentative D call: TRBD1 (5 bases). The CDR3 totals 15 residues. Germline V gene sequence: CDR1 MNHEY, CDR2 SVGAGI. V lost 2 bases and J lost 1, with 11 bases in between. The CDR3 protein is CASSYGDRAQETQYF. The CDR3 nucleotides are TGTGCCAGCAGTTACGGAGACAGAGCCCAAGAGACCCAGTACTTC.

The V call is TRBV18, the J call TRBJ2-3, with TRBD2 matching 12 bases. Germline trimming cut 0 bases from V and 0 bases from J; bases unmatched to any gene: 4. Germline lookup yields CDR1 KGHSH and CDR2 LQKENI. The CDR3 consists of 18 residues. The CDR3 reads CASSPPGLAGGSTDTQYF. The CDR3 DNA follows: TGTGCCAGCTCACCACCCGGGCTAGCGGGAGGGAGCACAGATACGCAGTATTTT.

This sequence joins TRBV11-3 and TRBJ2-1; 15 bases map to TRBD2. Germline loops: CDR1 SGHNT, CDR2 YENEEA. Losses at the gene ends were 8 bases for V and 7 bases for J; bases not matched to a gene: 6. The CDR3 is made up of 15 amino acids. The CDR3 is CASAVGLAGGNEQFF. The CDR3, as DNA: TGTGCCAGCGCCGTCGGACTAGCGGGGGGGAATGAGCAGTTCTTC. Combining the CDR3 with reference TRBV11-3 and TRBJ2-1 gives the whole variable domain EAGVVQSPRYKIIEKKQPVAFWCNPISGHNTLYWYLQNLGQGPELLIRYENEEAVDDSQLPKDRFSAERLKGVDSTLKIQPAELGDSAVYLCASAVGLAGGNEQFFGPGTRLTVL.

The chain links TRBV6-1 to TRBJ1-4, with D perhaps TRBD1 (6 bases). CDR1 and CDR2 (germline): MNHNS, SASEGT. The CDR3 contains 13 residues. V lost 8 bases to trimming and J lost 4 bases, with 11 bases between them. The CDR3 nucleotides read TGTGCCAGCTCGAGCAGGGGTAATGAAAAACTGTTTTTT. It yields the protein CASSSRGNEKLFF.